This TCR beta chain is from a study of OX40 agonist ivuxolimab in advanced cancers. Overall study: At around 81% male, the cohort had a mean age of around 56 years, ranging from 23 to 79.

Data came from immunoSEQ multiplex PCR; TCRdb stores just in-frame clones and leaves some out. The sample includes about 150,000 clones, under 95% seen only once; the top ten take 0.3% to 0.35%. V was trimmed by 0 bases and J by 3 bases, leaving 9 bases between them. In germline, CDR1 is LNHNV, CDR2 YYDKDF (reference sequence). The CDR3 totals 14 residues. The source is an adult with an advanced solid tumor such as melanoma, head and neck, liver or kidney cancer. V gene TRBV15 combines with J gene TRBJ2-7; D possibly matches TRBD1 or TRBD2 (5 bases each). The material was CD4+ or CD8+ T cells sorted from blood, obtained in a trial of the OX40 agonist ivuxolimab. This chain's CDR3 is CATSRDRGSYEQYF. DNA for the CDR3: TGTGCCACCAGCAGAGATCGGGGCAGCTACGAGCAGTACTTC.